The next 16 T cell receptor beta chains were all read from a single sample in a study of low-dose radiotherapy and immunotherapy resistance in tumors (dated by TCRdb to about 2022). TCRdb records Illumina HiSeq 2500 as the sequencer. First-strand cDNA was synthesized using Superscript III and a set of TRAV- and TRBV-specific primers, so that both TCRalpha and TCRbeta chains were covered. TCRs were amplified with Phusion for 20 PCR cycles, with a constant-region primer paired with the adapter attached to the V primers. The public sequencing data were trimmed at Q25 with fastp and processed into clonotypes with MiXCR by TCRdb, which kept only in-frame beta chains. Rows with one shared CDR3 protein collapse into an entry with the most common genes and DNA. This sample comprises roughly 76,000 distinct CDR3 sequences, around 18% of them detected only once. 5.5% to 6% of the sample is held by the ten biggest clonotypes.

The intended sense of this specimen's time point label: before trial treatment. The sequenced sample was PBMCs, obtained before treatment. The receptors stem from a male donor with prostate cancer.

This clonotype was seen repeatedly, ten times or more. V gene TRBV6-2 or TRBV6-3 combines with J gene TRBJ2-7; 12 nucleotides line up with TRBD1. The CDR3 extends over 15 amino acids. Unmatched junction bases numbered 7, after V lost 3 bases and J lost 7 bases. Germline CDR1 and CDR2: MNHEY and SVGEGT. DNA for the CDR3: TGTGCCAGCAGTTATCCGGGACAGGGGGCTCGTGAGCAGTACTTC. Translation: CASSYPGQGAREQYF.

The table lists this clonotype with many counts. The gene calls are TRBV3-1 and TRBJ2-3, with 11 bases matching TRBD2. V dropped 2 bases and J dropped 4; count of bases not matched to a gene: 5. Per the germline V gene, CDR1 is LGHDT and CDR2 is YNNKEL (reference sequence). The CDR3 runs 16 residues. Here the CDR3 DNA reads TGTGCCAGCAGCCAACGATCGACTAGCGGGGCAGATACGCAGTATTTT. Its protein product is CASSQRSTSGADTQYF.

This clonotype occurred many times. In nucleotides, the CDR3 is TGTGCCAGCAGCTTGCGGGGACTAGTGGGTTACGAGCAGTACTTC. Its protein product is CASSLRGLVGYEQYF. This sequence joins TRBV5-6 and TRBJ2-7, with 8 bases identical to TRBD2. The CDR3 runs 15 residues. Germline values: CDR1 SGHDT, CDR2 YYEEEE. After removal of 1 base from V and 4 bases from J, the junction contained 7 bases not matched to a gene.

This clonotype was found many times. In DNA, the CDR3 is TGTGCCACCAGTGATCACGGGACCTACGAGCAGTACTTC. Translation: CATSDHGTYEQYF. The rearrangement joins TRBV24-1 to TRBJ2-7; possible D gene TRBD2, 5 bases. Germline V gene data show CDR1 as KGHDR and CDR2 as SFDVKD. With 3 bases removed from V and 2 bases from J, the gap between germline ends came to 7 bases. The CDR3 consists of 13 residues.

This clonotype showed up many times. V is TRBV4-3 and J is TRBJ2-1; TRBD1 or TRBD2 may be the D gene (5 bases each). The V and J ends lost 4 bases and 8 bases respectively, with 18 bases between them. Germline assignment: CDR1 LGHNA and CDR2 YSLEER. This CDR3 region has 15 residues. DNA of the CDR3: TGCGCCAGCAGCCGAACCGGGACGAGGGGAGATGAGCAGTTCTTC. Residues: CASSRTGTRGDEQFF.

Many counts were recorded for this clonotype. CDR3 DNA: TGTGCCAGCGGTCGACAGACTGGGGCCCAGTACTTC. Protein sequence: CASGRQTGAQYF. The chain recombines TRBV6-1 with TRBJ2-5; the D gene is possibly TRBD1 (5 bases). The CDR3 runs to 12 residues. The ends were cut back, 8 bases at V and 9 bases at J, with 16 bases in the middle. Germline CDR1 reads MNHNS; CDR2 reads SASEGT.

This clonotype was seen at least ten times. This chain connects TRBV15 to TRBJ2-5; D is uncertain. This CDR3 is built from 15 residues. Trimming removed 0 bases at V and 2 bases at J, with 10 bases between. The germline V gene has CDR1 LNHNV and CDR2 YYDKDF (reference sequence). The CDR3 coding sequence is TGTGCCACCAGCAGAGATCCGCAGATTCAAGAGACCCAGTACTTC. It codes for CATSRDPQIQETQYF. The full variable domain, with the rest looked up from reference TRBV15 and TRBJ2-5, is DAMVIQNPRYQVTQFGKPVTLSCSQTLNHNVMYWYQQKSSQAPKLLFHYYDKDFNNEADTPDNFQSRRPNTSFCFLDIRSPGLGDTAMYLCATSRDPQIQETQYFGPGTRLLVL.

This clonotype was seen ten or more times. The V and J genes are TRBV3-1 and TRBJ2-1; 7 positions agree with TRBD2. The CDR3 is made up of 15 amino acids. V trimming: 2 bases; J trimming: 3 bases; junction bases outside the gene matches: 4. Germline loops: CDR1 LGHDT, CDR2 YNNKEL (reference sequence). The CDR3 sequence is CASSQQAGNYNEQFF. In DNA, the CDR3 is TGTGCCAGCAGCCAACAAGCGGGAAACTACAATGAGCAGTTCTTC.

This clonotype was picked up many times. The CDR3 is CASSYSSGTQANTGELFF. The DNA of the CDR3 is TGTGCCAGCAGTTACTCGTCAGGGACACAGGCGAACACCGGGGAGCTGTTTTTT. V and J are TRBV6-5 and TRBJ2-2; D perhaps matches TRBD1 (6 bases). The CDR3 is 18 residues long. Germline V lookup: CDR1 MNHEY, CDR2 SVGAGI. Trimming pared 0 bases from V and 0 bases from J, leaving 14 bases between.

This clonotype was observed many times. The chain carries TRBV4-2 and TRBJ2-1; D is ambiguous. Per germline, CDR1 LGHNA and CDR2 YNFKEQ. The ends were cut back, 3 bases at V and 1 base at J, with 19 bases in the middle. The CDR3 is made up of 18 amino acids. The chain's CDR3 is CASSQTLSHATSYNEQFF. The DNA of the CDR3 is TGTGCCAGCAGCCAGACCTTGTCCCACGCAACTTCCTACAATGAGCAGTTCTTC.

The sample holds one count of this clonotype. V is TRBV9 and J is TRBJ2-7; 12 nucleotides agree with TRBD2. The CDR3 covers 16 residues. The V gene end was trimmed by 4 bases and the J gene end by 2 bases; junction bases not matched to a gene: 7. From germline, CDR1 is SGDLS and CDR2 YYNGEE. The CDR3 region is CASSTEASGGAYEQYF. CDR3 DNA sequence: TGTGCCAGCAGCACAGAGGCTAGCGGGGGGGCCTACGAGCAGTACTTC. Full variable domain (outside the CDR3, taken from reference TRBV9 and TRBJ2-7): DSGVTQTPKHLITATGQRVTLRCSPRSGDLSVYWYQQSLDQGLQFLIQYYNGEERAKGNILERFSAQQFPDLHSELNLSSLELGDSALYFCASSTEASGGAYEQYFGPGTRLTVT.

This clonotype was recorded at least ten times. The rearrangement joins TRBV28 to TRBJ2-5; D not certain. V lost 2 bases and J lost 7, with 11 bases in between. Germline-derived CDR1 and CDR2 are MDHEN and SYDVKM. The CDR3 is 13 amino acids. In nucleotides, the CDR3 is TGTGCCAGCAGTTTAGTGAGGATCGGGACCCAGTACTTC. This encodes CASSLVRIGTQYF.

This clonotype was found many times. The CDR3, as DNA: TGTGCCAGTAGTACAGGGGGCGGTCGTGGAAATCAGCCCCAGCATTTT. Translated: CASSTGGGRGNQPQHF. This chain connects TRBV19 to TRBJ1-5, with 8 bases identical to TRBD1. Germline lookup yields CDR1 LNHDA and CDR2 SQIVND (reference sequence). This CDR3 is built from 16 residues. V shed 4 bases and J 4 bases; nucleotides not matched to a gene: 9.

As regards this clonotype: This is likely an artifact of a read error, given a far larger clone one base away. The chain links TRBV11-2 to TRBJ2-1; 8 bases align to TRBD2. The CDR3 sequence is 15 residues long. Germline V lookup: CDR1 SGHAT, CDR2 FQNNGV. V trimming: 7 bases; J trimming: 6 bases; junction bases outside the gene matches: 11. CDR3 in amino acids: CASISGGAGCNEQFF. CDR3 sequence (DNA): TGTGCCAGCATATCCGGGGGGGCCGGGTGCAATGAGCAGTTCTTC. The full variable domain, its missing parts supplied by reference TRBV11-2 and TRBJ2-1, is EAGVAQSPRYKIIEKRQSVAFWCNPISGHATLYWYQQILGQGPKLLIQFQNNGVVDDSQLPKDRFSAERLKGVDSTLKIQPAKLEDSAVYLCASISGGAGCNEQFFGPGTRLTVL.

Many counts were recorded for this clonotype. The V and J genes are TRBV5-1 and TRBJ2-7, with TRBD1 matching over 7 bases. CDR3 length: 14 amino acids. The J segment lost 0 bases and the V segment lost 3 bases, leaving 3 bases of the junction unmatched. Germline lookup yields CDR1 SGHRS and CDR2 YFSETQ. The CDR3 DNA follows: TGCGCCAGCAGCTACGGGACAGACTCCTACGAGCAGTACTTC. As protein: CASSYGTDSYEQYF.

This clonotype came up a few times. The chain employs TRBV30 and TRBJ2-1, with TRBD2 as a possible D gene (6 bases). CDR1 and CDR2 from the germline V gene are GTSNPN and SVGIG (reference sequence). The germline V and J ends were trimmed by 3 bases and 6 bases, with 12 bases remaining between them. The CDR3 runs to 13 residues. CDR3: CAWRNTGGNEQFF. The CDR3 bases are TGTGCCTGGAGGAACACCGGGGGCAATGAGCAGTTCTTC. Variable domain in full (rest from reference TRBV30 and TRBJ2-1): SQTIHQWPATLVQPVGSPLSLECTVEGTSNPNLYWYRQAAGRGLQLLFYSVGIGQISSEVPQNLSASRPQDRQFILSSKKLLLSDSGFYLCAWRNTGGNEQFFGPGTRLTVL.